This T cell receptor beta chain was captured by sequencing in a study of blood T cell repertoires in COVID-19. Data came from immunoSEQ multiplex PCR; TCRdb stores just in-frame clones and leaves some out. The sample consists of about 130,000 clones, around three quarters of them appearing once. Looked up from germline, CDR1 is LNHDA and CDR2 is SQIVND (reference sequence). This CDR3 spans 14 amino acids. The ends were cut back, 5 bases at V and 7 bases at J, with 14 bases in the middle. The sequence was collected from a human donor in a cohort sampled during active COVID-19. Sequences were obtained from peripheral blood. The V and J genes are TRBV19 and TRBJ2-2; D is possibly TRBD2 (6 bases). The CDR3 DNA follows: TGTGCCAGTAGTCGGCGCGTCGGGAGCGGGGAGCTGTTTTTT. This codes for CASSRRVGSGELFF.